One sample yielded the 31 T cell receptor beta chains listed below, sequenced in a study of shared clonotypes between healthy human individuals. Measured with immunoSEQ multiplex PCR; TCRdb has only the in-frame clones, and not every one. This table holds roughly 2.6 million clones, more than 80% found once. Sequencing input: naive CD4+ T cells sorted from blood. The subset denotes: CD45RA+ positively selected. The receptors here all came from a man younger than 35 in good health.

This chain connects TRBV7-6 to TRBJ1-6; 7 bases are a match to TRBD1. The germline V gene has CDR1 SGHVS and CDR2 FNYEAQ. CDR3 length equals 15 residues. The V segment lost 5 bases and the J segment 7 bases; nucleotides outside the gene matches: 8. CDR3 DNA sequence: TGTGCCAGCAGCCCGACTCAGGGGGTAAATTCACCCCTCCACTTT. It translates to CASSPTQGVNSPLHF.

The genes are TRBV10-3 and TRBJ2-1; TRBD2 matches 7 bases. V was pared by 11 bases and J by 7 bases, with 17 bases of the junction left unmatched. Per the germline V gene, CDR1 is ENHRY and CDR2 is SYGVKD. This CDR3 has 15 residues. The CDR3 coding sequence is TGTGCCTCCCGCCTTGGGGGGTCCGGGGGGAATGAGCAGTTCTTC. Protein product: CASRLGGSGGNEQFF.

The V and J genes are TRBV2 and TRBJ1-5, with D hard to call. Trimming stripped 3 bases from V and 0 bases from J, with 9 bases between. Germline V gene sequence: CDR1 SNHLY, CDR2 FYNNEI. The CDR3 consists of 15 residues. The DNA of the CDR3 is TGTGCCAGCAGTGACAGTCCTTATAGCAATCAGCCCCAGCATTTT. It specifies CASSDSPYSNQPQHF.

The V call is TRBV6-5, the J call TRBJ1-5; D remains ambiguous. CDR3 length: 15 residues. Germline V gene lookup returns CDR1 MNHEY and CDR2 SVGAGI. Trimming took 6 bases from V and 3 from J, leaving 15 bases between them. The CDR3, as DNA: TGTGCCAGCAGCCCCGCAGACCGTCTCAATCAGCCCCAGCATTTT. Its protein is CASSPADRLNQPQHF.

A remark on this clone: Other nucleotide sequences from this sample produce the same CDR3. The rearrangement uses TRBV19 and TRBJ1-5; 8 bases are a match to TRBD1. Germline CDR1 and CDR2: LNHDA and SQIVND (reference sequence). With 6 bases clipped from V and 4 bases from J, the junction kept 5 bases outside the gene matches. The CDR3 sequence is 14 residues long. The CDR3 nucleotides are TGTGCCAGTAGCCTAGGACAGGGAAATCAGCCCCAGCATTTT. The encoded protein is CASSLGQGNQPQHF.

The chain is built from TRBV7-2 and TRBJ1-6; D is uncertain. The CDR3 runs 14 residues. Deletions cut 6 bases from V and 0 bases from J, with 6 bases between. CDR1 is SGHTA, CDR2 FQGNSA, per germline. CDR3 coding DNA: TGTGCCAGCAGGGACGGCTCCTATAATTCACCCCTCCACTTT. Its translation is CASRDGSYNSPLHF.

The rearrangement joins TRBV19 to TRBJ1-1; perhaps TRBD1 as D (6 bases). The germline CDR1 and CDR2 sequences are LNHDA and SQIVND (reference sequence). V lost 8 bases to trimming and J lost 9 bases, with 25 bases between them. The CDR3 loop spans 15 amino acids. The CDR3 protein is CASFDGTGRSLKAFF. The DNA of the CDR3 is TGTGCCAGTTTTGATGGAACAGGGAGGTCCCTGAAAGCTTTCTTT. Using reference TRBV19 and TRBJ1-1 for the parts outside the CDR3, the full variable domain is DGGITQSPKYLFRKEGQNVTLSCEQNLNHDAMYWYRQDPGQGLRLIYYSQIVNDFQKGDIAEGYSVSREKKESFPLTVTSAQKNPTAFYLCASFDGTGRSLKAFFGQGTRLTVV.

J is TRBJ2-7 and V is TRBV6-1; D gene unclear. The CDR3 length is 12 residues. The V end lost 6 bases, the J end lost 0 bases, and 6 bases lay between the germline ends. Germline lookup yields CDR1 MNHNS and CDR2 SASEGT. Here the CDR3 DNA reads TGTGCCAGCAGCTATCCCTCCTACGAGCAGTACTTC. Protein product: CASSYPSYEQYF.

The chain recombines TRBV11-2 with TRBJ2-7, with 9 bases fitting TRBD1. Germline trimming cut 3 bases from V and 0 bases from J; bases unmatched to any gene: 3. The CDR3 contains 15 residues. CDR1 is SGHAT and CDR2 is FQNNGV in the germline V gene. The CDR3 sequence is CASSFDRGSSYEQYF. The CDR3 bases are TGTGCCAGCAGCTTCGACAGGGGGAGCTCCTACGAGCAGTACTTC.

The chain has TRBV10-3 and TRBJ2-7, with TRBD1 matching over 9 bases. The length of the CDR3 is 16 residues. The V segment lost 0 bases and the J segment 5 bases; nucleotides outside the gene matches: 8. Germline CDR1 reads ENHRY; CDR2 reads SYGVKD. The CDR3 region has the DNA TGTGCCATCAGTGAGTCCCAAGGGACAGGGCACCACGAGCAGTACTTC. Protein: CAISESQGTGHHEQYF.

This clone appeared once. The chain links TRBV12-1 to TRBJ2-1; the D call in the table, TRBD2, was not verified against the DNA. TRBV12-1 is recorded as a pseudogene. This CDR3 is built from 22 residues. The CDR3 loop reads CASSFAGPQLRWSGRPLDEQFF. For the CDR3, the DNA is TGTGCCAGCAGCTTTGCTGGGCCACAACTTAGGTGGAGCGGGAGACCATTGGATGAGCAGTTCTTC.

J is TRBJ2-5 and V is TRBV14; 8 positions agree with TRBD1. CDR3 length: 15 residues. Germline CDR1 and CDR2: SGHDN and FVKESK. V dropped 2 bases and J dropped 1; count of bases not matched to a gene: 3. CDR3 DNA sequence: TGTGCCAGCAGCCAAAGGACAGGGCCCCAAGAGACCCAGTACTTC. Amino acids: CASSQRTGPQETQYF.

As to this clone: The sample holds other DNA sequences that translate to the same CDR3. The chain combines TRBV18 with TRBJ1-2; tentative D call: TRBD1 (5 bases). The CDR3 has 13 amino acids. CDR1 is KGHSH, CDR2 LQKENI, per germline. Trimming removed 5 bases from V and 5 bases from J, with 12 bases in between. The CDR3 DNA follows: TGTGCCAGCTCAGCCGGAGAGGGGTATGGCTACACCTTC. Its protein product is CASSAGEGYGYTF.

The chain employs TRBV10-3 and TRBJ2-5, with D tentatively TRBD2 (6 bases). V was shortened by 5 bases and J by 5 bases, with 15 bases between the two germline ends. Germline CDR1 is ENHRY and CDR2 is SYGVKD. CDR3 length: 14 residues. Written as DNA, the CDR3 is TGTGCCATCAGTCAAGGGAGGACCGGGGAGACCCAGTACTTC. It encodes CAISQGRTGETQYF.

This clone was found once. V is TRBV11-2 and J is TRBJ2-3; no definite D call. The ends were cut back, 2 bases at V and 0 bases at J, with 12 bases in the middle. Germline V gene lookup returns CDR1 SGHAT and CDR2 FQNNGV. The CDR3 loop spans 16 amino acids. CDR3 DNA: TGTGCCAGCAGCTTAACCGGCCACAGAAGCACAGATACGCAGTATTTT. Translating it yields CASSLTGHRSTDTQYF.

J is TRBJ1-2 and V is TRBV11-3; D perhaps matches TRBD1 (6 bases). This CDR3 has 16 residues. V shed 1 base and J shed 1 base, with 13 bases lying between them. The germline V gene has CDR1 SGHNT and CDR2 YENEEA. The DNA of the CDR3 is TGTGCCAGCAGCTTAGCCCAAGGGGGAAATAACTATGGCTACACCTTC. Translated, it gives CASSLAQGGNNYGYTF.

This clone has just one count. The chain has TRBV2 and TRBJ2-7; D gene unclear. Trimming stripped 7 bases from V and 2 bases from J, with 6 bases between. This CDR3 has 11 amino acids. The germline CDR1 and CDR2 sequences are SNHLY and FYNNEI. The CDR3 region is CASISPYEQYF. The DNA for the CDR3 is TGTGCCAGCATCAGTCCCTACGAGCAGTACTTC.

The chain carries TRBV19 and TRBJ2-3; no clear D gene. The germline V gene has CDR1 LNHDA and CDR2 SQIVND (reference sequence). There are 12 residues in the CDR3. V lost 5 bases and J lost 5, with 8 bases in between. CDR3 in DNA: TGTGCCAGTAGTCAATCCCAAGATACGCAGTATTTT. Translated, it gives CASSQSQDTQYF.

The gene calls are TRBV10-2 and TRBJ2-7; 11 bases are a match to TRBD2. Per the germline V gene, CDR1 is WSHSY and CDR2 is SAAADI. The CDR3 covers 14 residues. V shed 7 bases and J 6 bases; nucleotides not matched to a gene: 8. CDR3 DNA: TGCGCCAGCACAACTAGCGGGAGTGTTGGCGAGCAGTACTTC. It encodes CASTTSGSVGEQYF.

The chain combines TRBV11-3 with TRBJ2-1; 10 bases align to TRBD2. Per germline, CDR1 SGHNT and CDR2 YENEEA. V dropped 8 bases and J dropped 3; count of bases not matched to a gene: 13. The CDR3 loop spans 17 amino acids. The CDR3 protein is CASGQGLASKGYNEQFF. CDR3 bases: TGTGCCAGCGGACAGGGACTAGCGAGTAAAGGCTACAATGAGCAGTTCTTC.

Notes on this clone: Other DNA sequences in the sample encode the same CDR3. The chain couples TRBV5-1 to TRBJ2-7; 11 bases are a match to TRBD2. Germline V gene sequence: CDR1 SGHRS, CDR2 YFSETQ. This CDR3 is built from 14 residues. The junction had 2 bases not matched to a gene; V was cut back by 5 bases and J by 1 base. This CDR3 is CASSWTSGSYEQYF. The CDR3 nucleotides are TGCGCCAGCAGTTGGACTAGCGGGTCCTACGAGCAGTACTTC.

This clone was counted once. V is TRBV6-5 and J is TRBJ1-3; no definite D call. Between the trimmed V and J ends, which lost 5 bases and 0 bases, there was a span of 5 bases. The CDR3 consists of 13 residues. Per the germline V gene, CDR1 is MNHEY and CDR2 is SVGAGI. CDR3 amino acids: CASSPLSGNTIYF. The CDR3 region has the DNA TGTGCCAGCAGTCCACTCTCTGGAAACACCATATATTTT.

On this clone itself: Other DNA sequences within the sample encode an identical CDR3. The V call is TRBV18, the J call TRBJ1-5, with TRBD1 matching 7 bases. The V gene end was trimmed by 6 bases and the J gene end by 1 base; junction bases not matched to a gene: 6. The germline CDR1 and CDR2 sequences are KGHSH and LQKENI. The CDR3 contains 15 residues. CDR3 DNA sequence: TGTGCCAGCTCTCCTGACAGGGTAAGCAATCAGCCCCAGCATTTT. As protein: CASSPDRVSNQPQHF.

V is TRBV7-3 and J is TRBJ2-7; maybe TRBD1 (6 bases). Trimming removed 2 bases from V and 2 bases from J, with 7 bases in between. The CDR3 has 13 residues. Germline V lookup: CDR1 SGHTA, CDR2 FQGTGA. The CDR3 here is CASSLYRAYEQYF. The CDR3 DNA follows: TGTGCCAGCAGCTTATACAGGGCCTACGAGCAGTACTTC.

The chain uses TRBV7-6 and TRBJ2-1, with a tentative D call TRBD2 (5 bases). Germline CDR1 SGHVS, CDR2 FNYEAQ. Trimming stripped 5 bases from V and 9 bases from J, with 11 bases between. The CDR3 is 12 residues long. The CDR3 DNA reads TGTGCCAGCAGCCCCGAGGGTATTGAGCAGTTCTTC. Its protein is CASSPEGIEQFF.

This clone was counted a single time. The CDR3 loop is CASSVTGVGELFF. CDR3 DNA: TGTGCCAGCAGTGTTACAGGGGTCGGGGAGCTGTTTTTT. This sequence joins TRBV6-5 and TRBJ2-2, with TRBD1 identical over 7 bases. Germline CDR1 is MNHEY and CDR2 is SVGAGI. The V gene end was trimmed by 5 bases and the J gene end by 7 bases; junction bases not matched to a gene: 4. CDR3 length: 13 amino acids.

The chain carries TRBV5-1 and TRBJ2-7; possibly TRBD2 for D (6 bases). V dropped 0 bases and J dropped 3 bases, with 13 bases sitting between them. Germline CDR1 reads SGHRS; CDR2 reads YFSETQ. The CDR3 runs to 15 residues. CDR3 protein: CASSLVPGGGYEQYF. The CDR3 bases are TGCGCCAGCAGCTTGGTACCCGGGGGAGGCTACGAGCAGTACTTC.

This chain links TRBV6-6 with TRBJ2-2; a weak D match, TRBD2 (6 bases). This CDR3 has 16 amino acids. Trimming cost V 0 bases and J 4 bases, with 12 bases left between them. Germline assignment: CDR1 MNHNY and CDR2 SVGAGI (reference sequence). CDR3 loop: CASSYSGGVVTGELFF. In DNA, the CDR3 is TGTGCCAGCAGTTACTCGGGCGGGGTAGTCACCGGGGAGCTGTTTTTT.

The V call is TRBV19, the J call TRBJ2-7; maybe TRBD1 (7 bases). V lost 3 bases and J lost 4, with 19 bases in between. The CDR3 covers 16 residues. The germline V gene encodes CDR1 LNHDA and CDR2 SQIVND (reference sequence). The CDR3 here is CASSIYHSRGEYEQYF. The CDR3 DNA is TGTGCCAGTAGTATCTACCATTCCAGGGGGGAGTACGAGCAGTACTTC. Full variable domain (missing parts from reference TRBV19 and TRBJ2-7): DGGITQSPKYLFRKEGQNVTLSCEQNLNHDAMYWYRQDPGQGLRLIYYSQIVNDFQKGDIAEGYSVSREKKESFPLTVTSAQKNPTAFYLCASSIYHSRGEYEQYFGPGTRLTVT.

This clone was detected once. The chain uses TRBV5-4 and TRBJ1-5; a possible D gene is TRBD1 (5 bases). CDR1 is SGHNT and CDR2 is YYREEE in the germline V gene (reference sequence). This CDR3 contains 15 residues. Trimming removed 2 bases from V and 4 bases from J, with 13 bases in between. The CDR3 loop reads CASSFRGRRNQPQHF. The CDR3 DNA sequence: TGTGCCAGCAGCTTTAGGGGCCGCCGTAATCAGCCCCAGCATTTT.

The chain joins TRBV5-5 to TRBJ2-5, with 12 bases lining up with TRBD1. The germline gives CDR1 SGHKS, CDR2 YYEKEE (reference sequence). V dropped 1 base and J dropped 5; count of bases not matched to a gene: 6. The CDR3 has 16 residues. CDR3 DNA: TGTGCCAGCAGCTTGCTGGGACAGGGGGCCTCGGAGACCCAGTACTTC. The encoded protein is CASSLLGQGASETQYF.